This TCR beta chain was found in a study of blood T cell repertoires in COVID-19. Study summary: COVID-19 samples collected from the United States, Italy and Spain covered acute and convalescent phases. The cDNA or gDNA used as material had been derived from T cells, B-cell-depleted T cells, or PBMCs.

V was pared by 1 base and J by 4 bases, with 10 bases between. CDR3 length: 14 amino acids. The germline CDR1 and CDR2 sequences are SEHNR and FQNEAQ (reference sequence). This clone was recorded a few times. Original data processing: Nucleated cell number was recorded as an estimate derived from reference gene primer amplification. Libraries were prepared by immunoSEQ multiplex PCR; TCRdb keeps only in-frame clonotypes and omits some of them. The DNA was the basis for D and trimming; V, J and clone size are from that table. The sample records 50,000 to 65,000 clones, 76% being singletons. The chain recombines TRBV7-9 with TRBJ1-2, with D possibly matching TRBD1 (6 bases). The sequenced material came from peripheral blood. The clonotype was recovered from a woman aged 50 to 60 with active or convalescent COVID-19. This CDR3 reads CASSLGAGVYGYTF. The CDR3 DNA reads as TGTGCCAGCAGCTTAGGGGCAGGGGTCTATGGCTACACCTTC.